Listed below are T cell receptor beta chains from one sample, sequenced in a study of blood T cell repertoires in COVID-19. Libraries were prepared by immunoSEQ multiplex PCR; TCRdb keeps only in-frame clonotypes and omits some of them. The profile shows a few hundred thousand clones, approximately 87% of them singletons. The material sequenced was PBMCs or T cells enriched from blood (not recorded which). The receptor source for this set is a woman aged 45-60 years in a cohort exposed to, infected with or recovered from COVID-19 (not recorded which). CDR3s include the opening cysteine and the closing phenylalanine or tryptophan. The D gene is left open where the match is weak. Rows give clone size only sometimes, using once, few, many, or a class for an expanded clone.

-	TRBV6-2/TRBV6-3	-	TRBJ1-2	TGTGCCAGCAGTAATTCTGCGGGCCTATTTAACTATGGCTACACCTTC	CASSNSAGLFNYGYTF
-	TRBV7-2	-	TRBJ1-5	TGTGCCAGCAGCTTCTCGCCAGGAAATGGCAATCAGCCCCAGCATTTT	CASSFSPGNGNQPQHF
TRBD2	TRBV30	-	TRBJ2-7	TGTGCCTGGAGTGGTACCGGGACTAGCACCTACGAGCAGTACTTC	CAWSGTGTSTYEQYF
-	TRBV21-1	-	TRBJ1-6	TGTGCCAGCAGCAAAGCCTCGGGAGGGAGGGGGCTAGGTAAAAATTCACCCCTCCACTTT	CASSKASGGRGLGKNSPLHF
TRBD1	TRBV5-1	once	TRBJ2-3	TGCGCCAGCAGCCAGGGGGCCAGCACAGATACGCAGTATTTT	CASSQGASTDTQYF
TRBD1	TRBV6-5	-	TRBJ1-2	TGTGCCAGCACCCCAGGGACAGCCAGCTTAGGCTACACCTTC	CASTPGTASLGYTF
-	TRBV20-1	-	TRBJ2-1	TGCAGTGCTAGTTTGAGTCTCAGGCCCTTTCCCTACAATGAGCAGTTCTTC	CSASLSLRPFPYNEQFF
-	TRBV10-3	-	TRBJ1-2	TGTGCCATCAGTGAGTCGATAGGCAGGAAAGCCCGAGATCGAGATGGCTACACCTTC	CAISESIGRKARDRDGYTF
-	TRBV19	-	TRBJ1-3	TGTGCCAGTAGTATAAACAGTTACTCTGGAAACACCATATATTTT	CASSINSYSGNTIYF
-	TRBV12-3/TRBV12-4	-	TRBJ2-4	TGTGCCAGCTCCGGGTTAGCGGACACGTACTTC	CASSGLADTYF
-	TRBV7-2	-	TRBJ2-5	TGTGCCAGCAGCTTAGTCTCCTATGGGGGCGGGGAGACCCAGTACTTC	CASSLVSYGGGETQYF
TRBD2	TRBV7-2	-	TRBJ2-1	TGTGCCAGCAGCTTAGTGGCTAGCGGGGGTACCTATGAGCAGTTCTTC	CASSLVASGGTYEQFF
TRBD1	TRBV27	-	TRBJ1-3	TGTGCCAGCAGTTCCGACAGGGGGCCTGGAAACACCATATATTTT	CASSSDRGPGNTIYF
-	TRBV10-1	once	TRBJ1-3	TGCGCCAGCAGTGAGAGGATCACAGGGTATTGCTCTGGAAACACCATATATTTT	CASSERITGYCSGNTIYF
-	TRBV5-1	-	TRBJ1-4	TGCGCCAGCAGCCCCCTCAGAGGGTATAATGAAAAACTGTTTTTT	CASSPLRGYNEKLFF
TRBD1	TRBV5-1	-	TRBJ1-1	TGCGCCAGCAGCTACCTTTACAGGGGAAAGAACACTGAAGCTTTCTTT	CASSYLYRGKNTEAFF
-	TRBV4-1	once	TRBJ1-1	TGCGCCAGCAGCCAAGTGTCCCAGGGTACGGCTTTCTTT	CASSQVSQGTAFF
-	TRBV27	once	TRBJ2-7	TGTGCCAGCAGTCTTGGCCTCCGGGGCGAGCAGTACTTC	CASSLGLRGEQYF
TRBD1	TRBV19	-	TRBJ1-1	TGTGCCACCAGAGATCCGGGACAGGTTCACACTGAAGCTTTCTTT	CATRDPGQVHTEAFF
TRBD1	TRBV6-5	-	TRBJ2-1	TGTGCCAGCAGCAAGGGGACAGACTACAATGAGCAGTTCTTC	CASSKGTDYNEQFF
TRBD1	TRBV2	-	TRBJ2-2	TGTGCCAGCAGCAAAACAGGGGTGGACGGGGAGCTGTTTTTT	CASSKTGVDGELFF
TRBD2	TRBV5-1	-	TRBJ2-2	TGCGCCAGCAGCTTCCTGGGAGGGTTCATCGGGGAGCTGTTTTTT	CASSFLGGFIGELFF
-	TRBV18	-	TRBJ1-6	TGTGCCAGCTCACCAACAGGGATTTCCTATAATTCACCCCTCCACTTT	CASSPTGISYNSPLHF
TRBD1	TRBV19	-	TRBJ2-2	TGTGCCAGCCAGGATCGGACAGGGCTCGTCGGGGAGCTGTTTTTT	CASQDRTGLVGELFF
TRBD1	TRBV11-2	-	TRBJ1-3	TGTGCCAGCAGCTCCCCTTTTCCGGGACAGGGAAACACCATATATTTT	CASSSPFPGQGNTIYF
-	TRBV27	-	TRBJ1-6	TGTGCCAGCAGTTCGGGGGATTCACCCCTCCACTTT	CASSSGDSPLHF
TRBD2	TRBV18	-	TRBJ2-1	TGTGCCAGCTCACCCACGGGGGGGGGTTCACTCAATGAGCAGTTCTTC	CASSPTGGGSLNEQFF
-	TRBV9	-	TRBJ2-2	TGTGCCAGCAGCGTGCGTTTTGCGGGGAACACCGGGGAGCTGTTTTTT	CASSVRFAGNTGELFF
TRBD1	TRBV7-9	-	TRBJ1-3	TGTGCCAGCAGGGAGGGGGCTTCTGGAAACACCATATATTTT	CASREGASGNTIYF
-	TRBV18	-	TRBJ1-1	TGTGCCAGCTCACCACCCCAGGTAGTCACTGAAGCTTTCTTT	CASSPPQVVTEAFF
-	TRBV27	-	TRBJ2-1	TGTGCCAGCAGTTTGCGCGGGGGTTACCAGGGGAATGAGCAGTTCTTC	CASSLRGGYQGNEQFF
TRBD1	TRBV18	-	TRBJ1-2	TGTGCCAGCTCACCTGGGACAGGGTTCGGCTACACCTTC	CASSPGTGFGYTF
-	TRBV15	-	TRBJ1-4	TGTGCCACCAGCAGCATTCTTGTGGCAGGCCTTAATGAAAAACTGTTTTTT	CATSSILVAGLNEKLFF
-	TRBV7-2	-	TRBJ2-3	TGTGCCAGCAGCTTAGGGAACGGGGTCGATACGCAGTATTTT	CASSLGNGVDTQYF
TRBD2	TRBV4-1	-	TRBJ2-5	TGCGCCAGCAGCCTAGCTCCTAGCGGGGGCCAAGAGACCCAGTACTTC	CASSLAPSGGQETQYF
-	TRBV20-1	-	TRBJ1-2	TGCAGTGCTAGTACAACCGCCAACTATGGCTACACCTTC	CSASTTANYGYTF
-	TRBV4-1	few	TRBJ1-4	TGCGCCAGCAGCCCTAACTTGAGGGCTGAAAAACTGTTTTTT	CASSPNLRAEKLFF